The 24 T cell receptor beta chains presented below share a single source sample, sequenced in a study of shared clonotypes between healthy human individuals. Profiled with immunoSEQ multiplex PCR; TCRdb holds only in-frame clones, not every one. The table has some 690,000 clones, roughly 91% seen once. The sample comprised memory CD8+ T cells from PBMCs. The subset: CD45RO+ cells pooled with CCR7-negative TemRA cells. The receptors derive from a man between 18 and 35 years old in good health. Some clones in this sample may be carry-over from other donors' samples.

The chain is built from TRBV6-1 and TRBJ2-5, with 9 bases that match TRBD2. Near its end, the DNA agrees better with TRBJ2-7, so the J call may be wrong. The germline CDR1 and CDR2 sequences are MNHNS and SASEGT. There are 15 residues in the CDR3. The CDR3 DNA reads as TGTGCCAGCAGTGAGGGACTAGCCCCAACCTACGAGCAGTACTTC. Encoded protein: CASSEGLAPTYEQYF.

The rearrangement joins TRBV9 to TRBJ2-7; TRBD2 might be the D (6 bases). CDR1 and CDR2 from the germline V gene are SGDLS and YYNGEE. Between the trimmed V and J ends, which lost 7 bases and 7 bases, there was a span of 12 bases. The CDR3 loop spans 11 amino acids. The CDR3 is CASGGLWEQYF. The DNA of the CDR3 is TGTGCCAGCGGGGGACTGTGGGAGCAGTACTTC.

This clone was observed once. This sequence joins TRBV13 and TRBJ2-3, with 8 nucleotides matching TRBD1. The germline V gene encodes CDR1 PRHDT and CDR2 FYEKMQ (reference sequence). CDR3 length: 15 residues. The ends lost 3 bases at V and 3 bases at J; junction bases unmatched: 5. The CDR3 region is CASSFGTGGTDTQYF. The CDR3 DNA reads TGTGCCAGCAGCTTTGGTACAGGGGGGACAGATACGCAGTATTTT.

This sequence joins TRBV27 and TRBJ1-4; TRBD1 matches at 8 bases. V trimming: 5 bases; J trimming: 1 base; junction bases outside the gene matches: 6. In germline, CDR1 is MNHEY, CDR2 SMNVEV (reference sequence). CDR3 length: 16 amino acids. The CDR3 sequence: CASSPRTGRTNEKLFF. CDR3 nucleotide sequence: TGTGCCAGCAGTCCGAGGACAGGGAGAACTAATGAAAAACTGTTTTTT.

V is TRBV4-2 and J is TRBJ2-3; 10 bases line up with TRBD1. Germline values: CDR1 LGHNA, CDR2 YNFKEQ. V trimming: 1 base; J trimming: 2 bases; junction bases outside the gene matches: 9. The CDR3 is 18 residues long. CDR3 nucleotides: TGTGCCAGCAGCCAAGGCTTTGGGACAGGGGACCCCACAGATACGCAGTATTTT. It codes for CASSQGFGTGDPTDTQYF.

The chain carries TRBV5-6 and TRBJ2-7, with TRBD2 as a possible D gene (6 bases). Germline assignment: CDR1 SGHDT and CDR2 YYEEEE. There are 15 residues in the CDR3. V was pared by 4 bases and J by 3 bases, with 17 bases between. CDR3 residues: CASSGWEEIFYEQYF. The CDR3 nucleotides are TGTGCCAGCAGCGGTTGGGAGGAAATTTTCTACGAGCAGTACTTC.

Concerning this clone itself: An end of the junction differs from the germline gene, which may be a read error. The chain links TRBV7-9 to TRBJ2-7; D remains ambiguous. Germline V gene data show CDR1 as SEHNR and CDR2 as FQNEAQ (reference sequence). CDR3 length equals 15 residues. CDR3: CASTLIGRQTYEQYF. CDR3 coding DNA: TGTGCCAGCACCTTAATCGGACGGCAGACGTACGAGCAGTACTTC.

The V gene is TRBV4-1, the J gene TRBJ2-4; 8 bases match TRBD1. Germline V lookup: CDR1 MGHRA, CDR2 YSYEKL. This CDR3 region has 15 residues. The V gene end was trimmed by 3 bases and the J gene end by 7 bases; junction bases not matched to a gene: 8. CDR3 protein: CASSQTAGQGNIQYF. CDR3 nucleotide sequence: TGCGCCAGCAGCCAGACGGCTGGACAGGGCAACATTCAGTACTTC.

The rearrangement uses TRBV28 and TRBJ1-1, with D hard to call. V was shortened by 8 bases and J by 3 bases, with 13 bases between the two germline ends. CDR1 MDHEN and CDR2 SYDVKM come from the germline V gene. There are 13 residues in the CDR3. As DNA, the CDR3 is TGTGCCAGCGCACAGAGGAGACACACTGAAGCTTTCTTT. It specifies CASAQRRHTEAFF. The full variable domain, with the rest looked up from reference TRBV28 and TRBJ1-1, is DVKVTQSSRYLVKRTGEKVFLECVQDMDHENMFWYRQDPGLGLRLIYFSYDVKMKEKGDIPEGYSVSREKKERFSLILESASTNQTSMYLCASAQRRHTEAFFGQGTRLTVV.

The chain recombines TRBV13 with TRBJ2-5, with a tentative D call TRBD2 (5 bases). This CDR3 comprises 14 residues. V was clipped by 3 bases and J by 2 bases, with 10 bases between them. Germline-derived CDR1 and CDR2 are PRHDT and FYEKMQ (reference sequence). CDR3 sequence reads: CASSFPGLQETQYF. In DNA, the CDR3 is TGTGCCAGCAGCTTCCCGGGATTGCAAGAGACCCAGTACTTC.

The chain combines TRBV5-1 with TRBJ2-1; D might be TRBD2 (5 bases). The CDR3 contains 16 residues. Germline V gene sequence: CDR1 SGHRS, CDR2 YFSETQ. V was clipped by 0 bases and J by 4 bases, with 14 bases between them. The CDR3 reads CASSLGLAPPYNEQFF. CDR3 DNA sequence: TGCGCCAGCAGCTTGGGTCTAGCTCCCCCTTACAATGAGCAGTTCTTC.

The genes are TRBV4-1 and TRBJ2-3; D gene ambiguous. This CDR3 is 15 amino acids long. Trimming left V 4 bases short and J 5 bases short, with 16 bases between. CDR1 is MGHRA and CDR2 is YSYEKL in the germline V gene. CDR3 region: CASSRILGSEDTQYF. The CDR3 DNA reads as TGCGCCAGCAGCCGCATACTCGGTTCGGAAGATACGCAGTATTTT.

The J gene is TRBJ1-2, the V gene TRBV5-8, with D possibly TRBD1 on 6 matching bases. The CDR3 contains 15 residues. Trimming removed 0 bases at V and 4 bases at J, with 13 bases between. CDR1 and CDR2 from the germline V gene are SGHTS and YDEGEE. This chain's CDR3 is CASSLGVGDIYGYTF. The CDR3 nucleotides are TGTGCCAGCAGCTTGGGGGTTGGGGACATCTATGGCTACACCTTC.

The CDR3 here is CASSPRLMWSLASSGEQYF. CDR3 DNA: TGTGCCAGCAGTCCGCGCCTTATGTGGAGTCTAGCATCTTCAGGCGAGCAGTACTTC. The chain is built from TRBV4-2 and TRBJ2-7, with TRBD2 as a possible D gene (5 bases). Trimming left V 6 bases short and J 6 bases short, with 33 bases between. The germline CDR1 and CDR2 sequences are LGHNA and YNFKEQ. The CDR3 spans 19 residues.

The chain couples TRBV11-2 to TRBJ1-2; TRBD1 matches 8 bases. Trimming at V came to 2 bases and at J to 8 bases, leaving 13 bases not matched to a gene. Germline V gene data show CDR1 as SGHAT and CDR2 as FQNNGV. This CDR3 spans 16 amino acids. The CDR3 coding sequence is TGTGCCAGCAGCTTATTGGGCGGAGACAGGGGTGCGGGCTACACCTTC. It is translated as CASSLLGGDRGAGYTF.

V usage is TRBV6-1 and J usage is TRBJ1-5; D is unclear. Germline V gene data show CDR1 as MNHNS and CDR2 as SASEGT. CDR3 length equals 15 residues. The ends were cut back, 2 bases at V and 6 bases at J, with 14 bases in the middle. The CDR3, as DNA: TGTGCCAGCAGTGAACGGTATCAGACGGGTCAGCCCCAGCATTTT. This sequence encodes CASSERYQTGQPQHF.

This clone has only one observation. The genes are TRBV27 and TRBJ2-1; 13 positions agree with TRBD2. CDR1 is MNHEY, CDR2 SMNVEV, per germline (reference sequence). J gave up 7 bases and V 5 bases, and 2 bases lay outside the gene matches. The length of the CDR3 is 14 residues. This chain's CDR3 is CASSMGLAGNEQFF. CDR3 DNA: TGTGCCAGCAGTATGGGACTAGCGGGAAATGAGCAGTTCTTC.

Note on this clone: This likely stems from a read error, as it lies one base from a far larger clone. At the DNA level, this CDR3 is encoded by other sequences in the same sample as well. This chain links TRBV14 with TRBJ1-1, with a tentative D call TRBD1 (5 bases). Germline values: CDR1 SGHDN, CDR2 FVKESK. CDR3 length: 14 amino acids. CDR3 region: CASSVGGTTREAFF. Written as DNA, the CDR3 is TGTGCCAGCAGCGTAGGCGGGACCACCCGAGAGGCTTTCTTC.

V is TRBV4-3 and J is TRBJ1-1, with D unclear. Germline V gene lookup returns CDR1 LGHNA and CDR2 YSLEER. The CDR3 extends over 15 amino acids. Between the trimmed V and J ends, which lost 1 base and 0 bases, there was a span of 9 bases. The CDR3 here is CASSQGRKLNTEAFF. CDR3 nucleotides: TGCGCCAGCAGCCAAGGAAGGAAACTGAACACTGAAGCTTTCTTT.

V is TRBV4-3 and J is TRBJ2-1; 12 bases match TRBD2. The CDR3 runs to 19 residues. In germline, CDR1 is LGHNA, CDR2 YSLEER. V was pared by 1 base and J by 0 bases, with 7 bases of the junction left unmatched. The CDR3 loop is CASSQVWTSGDSSYNEQFF. The CDR3, as DNA: TGCGCCAGCAGCCAAGTATGGACTAGCGGGGATAGCTCCTACAATGAGCAGTTCTTC.

CDR3 region: CASSVATDRYGYTF. CDR3 bases: TGTGCCAGCAGCGTAGCGACGGACCGGTACGGCTACACCTTC. J is TRBJ1-2 and V is TRBV9; no clear D. Germline loops: CDR1 SGDLS, CDR2 YYNGEE. V was pared by 0 bases and J by 8 bases, with 14 bases between. The CDR3 runs to 14 residues.

V and J are TRBV10-3 and TRBJ2-7; unclear D gene. The CDR3 has 12 residues. The germline V gene encodes CDR1 ENHRY and CDR2 SYGVKD. V lost 7 bases to trimming and J lost 4 bases, with 11 bases between them. DNA for the CDR3: TGTGCCATCACTATCCCACCTTACGAGCAGTACTTC. The encoded protein is CAITIPPYEQYF.

The rearrangement joins TRBV2 to TRBJ1-1; D remains ambiguous. CDR1 and CDR2 (germline): SNHLY, FYNNEI. The CDR3 is 14 amino acids. V gave up 4 bases and J gave up 7 bases, with 16 bases separating them. This CDR3 reads CASSGGPRGDEAFF. The CDR3 bases are TGTGCCAGCAGTGGAGGGCCCCGTGGAGATGAAGCTTTCTTT.

The chain uses TRBV7-8 and TRBJ2-1, with D uncertain. V lost 3 bases, J lost 8 bases, and 8 bases lay in between. Per the germline V gene, CDR1 is SGHVS and CDR2 is FQNEAQ. The CDR3 length is 12 residues. The chain's CDR3 is CASSFPNYEQFF. Written as DNA, the CDR3 is TGTGCCAGCAGCTTCCCAAACTATGAGCAGTTCTTC.